The 5 T cell receptor beta chains below come from one sample, sequenced in a study of T cell changes during pregnancy in multiple sclerosis (dated by TCRdb to about 2019). The library was generated by the immunoSEQ multiplex PCR assay. This is the immuneACCESS table as TCRdb keeps it, with only in-frame sequences that have V and J called. A part of the clones is gone; compared with another copy, unresolved V genes explain less than half, and the rest is unexplained. The sample profile shows more than 40,000 clones; almost 95% of them were found once. Together, the top ten hold approximately 0.72% of the sample. The sample in question was CD4+ T cells from peripheral blood mononuclear cells, obtained in the third trimester of pregnancy. The receptors here all came from a female donor with multiple sclerosis, enrolled in a pregnancy study.

The J gene is TRBJ2-1, the V gene TRBV5-5; TRBD2 aligns across 7 bases. The V gene's germline CDR1 is SGHKS and CDR2 YYEKEE (reference sequence). The CDR3 covers 15 residues. The V gene end was trimmed by 0 bases and the J gene end by 10 bases; junction bases not matched to a gene: 10. The CDR3 DNA follows: TGTGCCAGCAGCTTGGGCGGCGGGAGTCTAGGAGAGCAGTTCTTC. The encoded protein is CASSLGGGSLGEQFF.

The chain employs TRBV2 and TRBJ2-3, with TRBD2 identical over 9 bases. Trimming cost V 4 bases and J 2 bases; bases outside gene matches: 7. The germline CDR1 and CDR2 sequences are SNHLY and FYNNEI. The CDR3 runs to 16 residues. In nucleotides, the CDR3 is TGTGCCAGCAGTGCCGATTCTAGCGGGATCACAGATACGCAGTATTTT. It codes for CASSADSSGITDTQYF.

This rearrangement joins TRBV6-5 to TRBJ2-2; 7 bases match TRBD2. V was clipped by 0 bases and J by 1 base; unmatched bases: 2. From germline, CDR1 is MNHEY and CDR2 SVGAGI. CDR3 length: 16 amino acids. CDR3 in DNA: TGTGCCAGCAGTTACTCTGGGAGGGGGAACACCGGGGAGCTGTTTTTT. It specifies CASSYSGRGNTGELFF.

The chain couples TRBV5-1 to TRBJ2-7; maybe TRBD2 (6 bases). V was shortened by 0 bases and J by 5 bases, with 15 bases between the two germline ends. Germline V gene lookup returns CDR1 SGHRS and CDR2 YFSETQ. This CDR3 is 15 amino acids long. The CDR3 nucleotides read TGCGCCAGCAGCTTGGGGAACGGGAGAATCGACGAGCAGTACTTC. Its protein product is CASSLGNGRIDEQYF.

The rearrangement links TRBV28 to TRBJ2-4; unclear D gene. V gave up 4 bases and J gave up 1 base, with 5 bases separating them. The CDR3 is 13 amino acids. In germline, CDR1 is MDHEN, CDR2 SYDVKM. This CDR3 is CASSSSAKNIQYF. DNA of the CDR3: TGTGCCAGCAGTTCTAGTGCCAAAAACATTCAGTACTTC.